One sample yielded the 24 T cell receptor beta chains listed below, sequenced in a study of blood T cell repertoires in COVID-19. The table came from immunoSEQ multiplex PCR; TCRdb's copy has only in-frame clones and leaves some out. The sample consists of roughly 170,000 clones, 70% to 90% of them appearing once. The material sequenced was peripheral blood. All receptors come from a man aged 65 to 85 with active or convalescent COVID-19.

The chain combines TRBV7-8 with TRBJ1-2, with D perhaps matching TRBD1 (5 bases). Per the germline V gene, CDR1 is SGHVS and CDR2 is FQNEAQ. The CDR3 is made up of 14 amino acids. The V and J ends lost 1 base and 4 bases respectively, with 10 bases between them. In nucleotides, the CDR3 is TGTGCCAGCAGCTTAGAGGGCAGGGCCTATGGCTACACCTTC. It yields the protein CASSLEGRAYGYTF. Combining the CDR3 with reference TRBV7-8 and TRBJ1-2 gives the whole variable domain GAGVSQSPRYKVAKRGQDVALRCDPISGHVSLFWYQQALGQGPEFLTYFQNEAQLDKSGLPSDRFFAERPEGSVSTLKIQRTQQEDSAVYLCASSLEGRAYGYTFGSGTRLTVV.

In nucleotides, the CDR3 is TGTGCCAGTAGTCTACCCCTTATAAATAGCAATCAGCCCCAGCATTTT. It is translated as CASSLPLINSNQPQHF. The chain combines TRBV19 with TRBJ1-5; no reliable D call. The germline V and J ends were trimmed by 5 bases and 0 bases, with 14 bases remaining between them. Per germline, CDR1 LNHDA and CDR2 SQIVND (reference sequence). CDR3 length: 16 residues.

V and J are TRBV2 and TRBJ2-5, with unresolved D. The V gene lost 7 bases and the J gene lost 5 bases, with 14 bases spanning the gap. Germline V lookup: CDR1 SNHLY, CDR2 FYNNEI. CDR3 length equals 13 residues. The CDR3 DNA sequence: TGTGCCAGCATTGGTACGTTCAGGGAGACCCAGTACTTC. It encodes CASIGTFRETQYF.

The chain employs TRBV18 and TRBJ2-7, with a weak D call TRBD1 (7 bases). CDR1 and CDR2 (germline): KGHSH, LQKENI. V lost 4 bases, J lost 6 bases, and 16 bases lay in between. The CDR3 has 14 residues. CDR3 DNA: TGTGCCAGCTCACGGGGGGACAGTTATGCCGAGCAGTACTTC. Amino acids: CASSRGDSYAEQYF. Using reference TRBV18 and TRBJ2-7 for the parts outside the CDR3, the full variable domain is NAGVMQNPRHLVRRRGQEARLRCSPMKGHSHVYWYRQLPEEGLKFMVYLQKENIIDESGMPKERFSAEFPKEGPSILRIQQVVRGDSAAYFCASSRGDSYAEQYFGPGTRLTVT.

The V call is TRBV7-9, the J call TRBJ2-3, with D perhaps matching TRBD2 (6 bases). Germline lookup yields CDR1 SEHNR and CDR2 FQNEAQ (reference sequence). Trimming took off 8 bases at V and 2 bases at J, with 14 bases between the two ends. The CDR3 is 14 amino acids. CDR3 coding DNA: TGTGCCAGCGCTCTAGCGCCTATCACAGATACGCAGTATTTT. Protein: CASALAPITDTQYF.

The chain employs TRBV28 and TRBJ1-5; no firm D call. The V and J ends lost 5 bases and 0 bases respectively, with 11 bases between them. The CDR3 consists of 15 residues. Germline CDR1 and CDR2: MDHEN and SYDVKM. CDR3 nucleotide sequence: TGTGCCAGCAGTCCCAGACACGCTAGCAATCAGCCCCAGCATTTT. Its translation: CASSPRHASNQPQHF.

The rearrangement joins TRBV28 to TRBJ1-5, with D maybe TRBD1 (6 bases). The V end was cut by 0 bases, the J end by 7 bases, with 16 bases between. The CDR3 loop spans 16 amino acids. CDR1 is MDHEN and CDR2 is SYDVKM in the germline V gene. CDR3 DNA: TGTGCCAGCAGTTTATGGGCAGCCCCCACAGGGCAGCCCCAGCATTTT. It is translated as CASSLWAAPTGQPQHF.

This rearrangement joins TRBV7-2 to TRBJ1-5; D unresolved. Germline CDR1 reads SGHTA; CDR2 reads FQGNSA. The CDR3 runs 11 residues. Trimming stripped 5 bases from V and 9 bases from J, with 8 bases between. CDR3 sequence (DNA): TGTGCCAGCAGCGAGGGTGGGCCCCAGCATTTT. Its translation is CASSEGGPQHF.

The V gene is TRBV11-3, the J gene TRBJ2-2; 9 positions match TRBD1. The germline gives CDR1 SGHNT, CDR2 YENEEA. The junction had 1 base not matched to a gene; V was cut back by 1 base and J by 1 base. This CDR3 has 16 residues. The DNA of the CDR3 is TGTGCCAGCAGCTTAGGGGGACAGGGGAACACCGGGGAGCTGTTTTTT. Amino acid sequence: CASSLGGQGNTGELFF.

This clone was counted only a few times. This CDR3 is CASSEPGTADYEQYF. In nucleotides, the CDR3 is TGTGCCAGCAGTGAGCCCGGGACAGCGGACTACGAGCAGTACTTC. The rearrangement joins TRBV6-2 or TRBV6-3 to TRBJ2-7; 7 bases fit TRBD1. The CDR3 loop spans 15 amino acids. Germline V CDR1 and CDR2: MNHEY, SVGEGT. J gave up 3 bases and V 5 bases, and 10 bases lay outside the gene matches.

The chain joins TRBV21-1 to TRBJ1-1. TRBV21-1 is a documented pseudogene. The CDR3 sequence is 12 residues long. CDR3 sequence: CASGRVPNEAFF. CDR3 DNA sequence: TGTGCCAGCGGTCGGGTCCCTAATGAAGCTTTCTTT.

This sequence joins TRBV2 and TRBJ1-2; 7 bases fit TRBD1. V shed 1 base and J 8 bases; nucleotides not matched to a gene: 4. From germline, CDR1 is SNHLY and CDR2 FYNNEI. The CDR3 runs 13 residues. The CDR3 is CASSEGQGEGYTF. Here the CDR3 DNA reads TGTGCCAGCAGTGAAGGGCAGGGGGAAGGCTACACCTTC. Variable domain in full (rest from reference TRBV2 and TRBJ1-2): EPEVTQTPSHQVTQMGQEVILRCVPISNHLYFYWYRQILGQKVEFLVSFYNNEISEKSEIFDDQFSVERPDGSNFTLKIRSTKLEDSAMYFCASSEGQGEGYTFGSGTRLTVV.

The gene calls are TRBV7-2 and TRBJ2-7, with 15 nucleotides matching TRBD2. Germline V gives CDR1 SGHTA, CDR2 FQGNSA. The V and J ends lost 8 bases and 5 bases, in that order; junction bases with no gene match: 4. The CDR3 length is 14 residues. CDR3: CASSGTSGRHEQYF. The CDR3 DNA follows: TGTGCCAGCTCCGGGACTAGCGGGAGGCACGAGCAGTACTTC.

This chain connects TRBV4-3 to TRBJ1-5; the D gene is possibly TRBD1 (5 bases). The CDR3 extends over 14 amino acids. Trimming removed 3 bases from V and 4 bases from J, with 10 bases in between. CDR1 is LGHNA, CDR2 YSLEER, per germline. CDR3 nucleotide sequence: TGCGCCAGCAGCCAGGACCGGGGGAATCAGCCCCAGCATTTT. This gives the protein CASSQDRGNQPQHF.

The chain joins TRBV24-1 to TRBJ2-3; 10 positions match TRBD1. Losses at the gene ends were 3 bases for V and 5 bases for J; bases not matched to a gene: 7. The CDR3 spans 16 residues. The germline gives CDR1 KGHDR, CDR2 SFDVKD. CDR3 protein: CATSDIGTGVGDTQYF. Here the CDR3 DNA reads TGTGCCACCAGTGATATTGGGACAGGGGTTGGAGATACGCAGTATTTT.

The chain links TRBV5-1 to TRBJ2-2; D uncertain. CDR3 length: 14 residues. Germline CDR1 reads SGHRS; CDR2 reads YFSETQ. V lost 0 bases to trimming and J lost 5 bases, with 8 bases between them. The CDR3 spells CASSLESRTGELFF. In DNA form, the CDR3 reads TGCGCCAGCAGCTTGGAGAGTCGAACCGGGGAGCTGTTTTTT.

This chain connects TRBV5-5 to TRBJ2-7; D remains unclear. V was shortened by 4 bases and J by 4 bases, with 9 bases between the two germline ends. Germline assignment: CDR1 SGHKS and CDR2 YYEKEE (reference sequence). The CDR3 is made up of 12 amino acids. DNA for the CDR3: TGTGCCAGCAGCCTCCAACTTTACGAGCAGTACTTC. It is translated as CASSLQLYEQYF.

The V call is TRBV3-1 (or the pseudogene TRBV3-2), the J call TRBJ2-4, with D perhaps matching TRBD1 (6 bases). CDR3 size: 16 residues. Germline V gene sequence: CDR1 LGHDT, CDR2 YNNKEL (reference sequence). V shed 5 bases and J shed 0 bases, with 14 bases lying between them. Here the CDR3 reads CASSSDRNLAKNIQYF. The DNA of the CDR3 is TGTGCCAGCAGCTCGGACAGAAATCTAGCCAAAAACATTCAGTACTTC.

The chain recombines TRBV19 with TRBJ1-2, with 8 nucleotides matching TRBD1. The CDR3 is made up of 14 amino acids. Germline CDR1 and CDR2: LNHDA and SQIVND (reference sequence). Trimming removed 5 bases from V and 7 bases from J; junction bases left unmatched: 9. CDR3 residues: CASSGQGEFGGYTF. CDR3 in DNA: TGTGCCAGTAGTGGACAGGGAGAATTCGGTGGCTACACCTTC.

About this clone: The same CDR3 can be traced to other DNA sequences in this sample. The V and J genes are TRBV2 and TRBJ1-2, with 7 bases lining up with TRBD1. CDR3 length: 13 residues. CDR1 and CDR2 (germline): SNHLY, FYNNEI. The J segment lost 5 bases and the V segment lost 6 bases, leaving 6 bases of the junction unmatched. CDR3 in DNA: TGTGCCAGCAGCCCTGGGACAGTTTATGGCTACACCTTC. Translated, it gives CASSPGTVYGYTF.

The CDR3 region has the DNA TGTGCCAGCAGCTTATCATTTAAACAGGGGGCCGGAGCCGCTTTCTTT. This gives the protein CASSLSFKQGAGAAFF. The chain carries TRBV7-9 and TRBJ1-1; 9 bases align to TRBD1. Germline V CDR1 and CDR2: SEHNR, FQNEAQ (reference sequence). The CDR3 contains 16 residues. V lost 2 bases to trimming and J lost 11 bases; unmatched junction nucleotides: 15. The full variable domain, in which reference TRBV7-9 and TRBJ1-1 provide the parts outside the CDR3, is DTGVSQNPRHKITKRGQNVTFRCDPISEHNRLYWYRQTLGQGPEFLTYFQNEAQLEKSRLLSDRFSAERPKGSFSTLEIQRTEQGDSAMYLCASSLSFKQGAGAAFFGQGTRLTVV.

The V and J genes are TRBV7-9 and TRBJ2-3; D possibly corresponds to TRBD2 (6 bases). The germline V and J ends were trimmed by 11 bases and 6 bases, with 15 bases remaining between them. This CDR3 region has 12 residues. In germline, CDR1 is SEHNR, CDR2 FQNEAQ (reference sequence). The CDR3 protein is CASRGGMDTQYF. The CDR3 bases are TGTGCCTCCCGAGGCGGGATGGATACGCAGTATTTT.

The gene calls are TRBV5-1 and TRBJ2-3; 10 bases line up with TRBD1. V gave up 4 bases and J gave up 2 bases; unmatched junction bases: 7. Germline V gene data show CDR1 as SGHRS and CDR2 as YFSETQ. The CDR3 is made up of 16 amino acids. CDR3 protein: CASSTGQGRITDTQYF. The DNA of the CDR3 is TGCGCCAGCAGCACGGGACAGGGGCGAATCACAGATACGCAGTATTTT.

The CDR3: CASRGQGFITGELFF. The CDR3 region has the DNA TGTGCCAGCAGGGGACAGGGGTTTATCACCGGGGAGCTGTTTTTT. The chain has TRBV7-2 and TRBJ2-2; 10 nucleotides match TRBD1. The V gene end was trimmed by 6 bases and the J gene end by 4 bases; junction bases not matched to a gene: 5. This CDR3 contains 15 residues. Germline V CDR1 and CDR2: SGHTA, FQGNSA.